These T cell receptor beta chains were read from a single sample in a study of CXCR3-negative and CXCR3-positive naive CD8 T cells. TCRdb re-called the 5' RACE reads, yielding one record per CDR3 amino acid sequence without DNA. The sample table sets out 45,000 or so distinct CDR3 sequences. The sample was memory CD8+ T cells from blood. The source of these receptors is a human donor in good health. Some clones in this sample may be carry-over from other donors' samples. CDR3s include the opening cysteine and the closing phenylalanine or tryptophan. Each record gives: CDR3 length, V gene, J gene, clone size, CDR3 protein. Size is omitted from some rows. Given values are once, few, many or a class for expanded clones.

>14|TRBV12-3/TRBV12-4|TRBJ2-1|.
CASSLGPQGVEQFF
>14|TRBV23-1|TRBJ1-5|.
CASTQRYSNQPQHF
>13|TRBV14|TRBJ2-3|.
CASSQAPPDTQYF
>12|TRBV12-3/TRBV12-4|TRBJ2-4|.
CASSFGRGPAYF
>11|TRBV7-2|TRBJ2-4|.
CASSRSDIQYF
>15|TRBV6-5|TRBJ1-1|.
CASSYSPGGNAEAFF
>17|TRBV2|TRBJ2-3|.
CASTGRSSGDPTDTQYF
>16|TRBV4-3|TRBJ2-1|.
CASSQATGGAWNEQFF
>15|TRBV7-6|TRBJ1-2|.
CASSSPDRGLEGYTF
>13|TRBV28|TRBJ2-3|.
CASSSRTRDTQYF
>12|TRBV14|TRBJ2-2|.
CASSPGTGELFF
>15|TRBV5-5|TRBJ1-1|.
CASSLGQGGRVRAFF
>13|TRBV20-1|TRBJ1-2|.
CSASLGEAYGYTF
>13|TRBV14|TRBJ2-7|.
CASSQDWVYEQYF
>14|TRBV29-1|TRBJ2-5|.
CSAVESRFQETQYF
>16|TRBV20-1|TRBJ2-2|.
CSARDMGSGVTGELFF
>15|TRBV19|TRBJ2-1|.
CASSTTMSSYNEQFF
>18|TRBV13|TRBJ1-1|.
CASSLRQDRLSKGTEAFF
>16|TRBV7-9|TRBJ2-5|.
CASSDQLRTGEETQYF
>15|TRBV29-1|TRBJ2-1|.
CSVEPQGVPYNEQFF
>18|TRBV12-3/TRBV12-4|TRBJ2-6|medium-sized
CASSPEGQGTSGANVLTF
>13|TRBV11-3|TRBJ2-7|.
CASSLDGGGEQYF
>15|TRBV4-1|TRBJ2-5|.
CASSPHSGEIETQYF
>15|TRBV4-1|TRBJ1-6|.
CASSPREGENSPLHF
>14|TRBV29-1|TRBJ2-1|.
CSLPRGGLPNEQFF
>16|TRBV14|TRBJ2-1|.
CASSPSGLAGHNEQFF
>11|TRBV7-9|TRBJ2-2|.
CARQGSGELFF
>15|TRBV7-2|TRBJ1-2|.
CASSSIRRGEEGYTF
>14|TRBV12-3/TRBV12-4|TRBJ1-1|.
CASSQTASNTEAFF
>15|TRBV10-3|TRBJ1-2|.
CAISAPGRRNYGYTF
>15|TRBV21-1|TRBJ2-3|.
CASSPGLACSDTQYF
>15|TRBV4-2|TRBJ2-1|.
CASSPDTGSYNEQFF
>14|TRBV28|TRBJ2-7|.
CASSSYREGHEQYF